The present T cell receptor beta chain was sequenced within a study of blood T cell repertoires in COVID-19. TCRdb keeps only in-frame clones here, not all; method: immunoSEQ multiplex PCR. The sample has approximately 250,000 clones, approximately 85% seen once. The Seattle site enrolled patients during active infection and followed them longitudinally. CDR3 length: 12 amino acids. Germline V lookup: CDR1 MNHEY, CDR2 SVGAGI. V lost 8 bases, J lost 3 bases, and 3 bases stayed unmatched. What was sequenced was peripheral blood. The TCR sequence derives from a man in his fifties with COVID-19, enrolled during active disease. This chain links TRBV6-5 with TRBJ1-2; 7 nucleotides agree with TRBD1. CDR3: CASQGVDYGYTF. In DNA form, the CDR3 reads TGTGCCAGCCAGGGGGTCGACTATGGCTACACCTTC.